This T cell receptor beta chain comes out of a study of naive and memory T cell subsets (dated by TCRdb to about 2017). Turning to the overall study: Sorted naive and memory T cell subsets from peripheral blood were analyzed in the study using a UMI-based, open-source pipeline for TCR alpha and beta sequencing. Complete agreement was observed between the functional CMV T cell responses and the IgG serology results. RNA was DNase-treated and reverse transcribed with TCR constant-region primers, mostly using SuperScript III.

This clonotype was detected many times. The clone's antigen remains unknown. No base quality information exists; no much larger clone differs at one position. Separate amplification of TCR alpha and beta chain libraries was performed from the second PCR step onward. The CMV status of each donor was determined by measuring IFNgamma production from CD4+ T cells after fresh PBMCs had been stimulated overnight with CMV viral lysate. CD4 T cells were positively selected using Miltenyi beads, after which CD8 T cells were positively selected from the CD4-negative fraction. Cells stained for CD3, CD4, CD8, CD45RA, CD27 and a live/dead dye were sorted on a BD Aria II into four subsets by CD45RA and CD27. A few healthy volunteers provided blood, and the blood of each volunteer was split into CD4 and CD8 T cells and then into four differentiation subsets. Approximately 120 ml of peripheral blood was collected from each donor, and PBMC were isolated by Ficoll-Paque PLUS density-gradient centrifugation. Sorted cells were lysed in RLT buffer, after which RNA was extracted using a Qiagen RNeasy kit and stored at -80 degrees C.

Study-level results and caveats: Following error correction, more than 90% of naive TCR sequences occurred only once, which made naive abundance distributions much steeper than those of memory subsets. A few larger clonotypes were found in naive repertoires, especially CD8, and these larger clonotypes were possibly memory cells re-expressing CD45RA. In both CD4 and CD8 cells, the Gini index increased while Shannon and inverse Simpson diversity decreased from naive through CM, EM and EMRA. RNA-based TCR counts may be influenced by expression changes linked to T cell activation and differentiation. The repertoire findings for the naive and memory subsets could not be validated, as no ground truth was available. Each clonotype was defined as a single alpha or beta chain sequence rather than as a paired alpha/beta receptor. A power law was followed by TCR abundance, with an exponent that differed between naive and memory subsets but was consistent across the three individuals.

Receptor libraries were prepared by UMI-ligation and nested PCR. An equimolar mix of two oligonucleotides covering both TRBC1 and TRBC2 was used as the beta constant-region primer. Four rounds of PCR, combining the SP2 primer with nested alpha and beta constant-region primers, were used to amplify the ligated cDNA. T4 RNA ligase 1 ligated a single-stranded oligonucleotide carrying the SP2 primer and a 12-nucleotide UMI to the cDNA 3' end. Incubation of the ligation reaction was carried out at 16 degrees C for about 20-25 hours. PCR2 was typically run as a SYBR Green qPCR and stopped at a predetermined threshold to prevent over-amplification. Agencourt AMPure XP magnetic beads were used for all purifications after the first. Library quantification was done by Qubit, followed by a TapeStation check on which the main peak was expected at around 650 bp. Pooled libraries were sequenced on an Illumina MiSeq using v2 2x251 paired-end kits, and typically 1-2 million reads were obtained per sample. Libraries were pooled at about 4 nM per sample, and 5-7% PhiX was added to improve cluster recognition. In the paper's pipeline: Decombinator assigned V and J genes to Demultiplexor-processed FASTQ reads by tag matching, allowing a single base-pair mismatch. Collapsinator relied on UMIs to fix sequencing errors as well as frequency errors caused by PCR heterogeneity. CDR3Translator translated TCRs and extracted CDR3s from the conserved cysteine to the FGXG phenylalanine, flagging non-productive sequences. Gini, Shannon entropy and inverse Simpson indices were computed after subsampling the repertoires to the same number of UMI-defined TCRs. Within the linear range, a power law was fitted to clonotype abundance distributions using maximum likelihood. For one naive CD8 sample, the pipeline and MIGEC produced similar UMI counts, unique TCR numbers and clonal distributions. In one analysis, naive TCRs that were also found in any memory subset of the same donor were excluded from the naive repertoire. The repertoires were searched for about 7,300 CMV-associated CDR3 sequences that had been compiled from VDJdb and a published dataset. TCRdb handled the public reads itself, with Q25 trimming in fastp and clone calling in MiXCR, and kept productive beta chains. Rows are unified per CDR3 protein, each entry keeping the most common DNA and genes. These V and J calls are TCRdb output, not the study's own analysis. For this sample the table gives roughly 150,000 distinct CDR3 sequences, of which approximately 22% were detected only once. 0.09% to 0.13% of the sample lies in the top ten.

A distance of 8 bases separates the germline ends of V and J, which lose 5 bases and 0 bases respectively. CDR1 and CDR2 (DFQATT, SNEGSKA) derive from the germline V gene (reference sequence). The CDR3 runs 13 amino acids, cysteine and phenylalanine included. Only the CDR3 part of the read is kept: 39 bases, read in frame from the first base. The clonotype was recovered from a human donor in good health. The sequence is built from TRBV20-1 and TRBJ2-1; the D gene lacks a confident call. Sequenced material: naive CD4+ T cells from blood. What this sample's cell subset or site label stands for: naive T cells, CD45RA high CD27+. The DNA reads TGCAGTGCTTCCTACCACTCCTACAATGAGCAGTTCTTC. It specifies CSASYHSYNEQFF.